What follows is one TCR beta chain and its context. Germline V lookup: CDR1 SGHVS, CDR2 FQNEAQ. The CDR3 is 11 amino acids. V was cut by 1 base and J by 7 bases, with 4 bases left in between. Production of TCR beta cDNA used 400 to 650 ng total RNA together with a constant-region primer. Generation of the TCR beta libraries relied on three nested multiplex PCR rounds using slightly modified ARM-PCR. Forward primers for TRBV1-TRBV30 and a C-beta reverse primer served the first two PCR rounds, at around 11 cycles each. TCRdb called the multiplex PCR reads again in MiXCR, with one record for every CDR3 protein. This table has 150,000 to 200,000 distinct CDR3 sequences, around three fifths appearing once. The sample is drawn from a study of tumor-infiltrating lymphocytes in primary liver carcinoma. For the study at large: Surgical resection treated primary liver carcinoma in the patients.

Unsorted whole blood served as the source of blood RNA, and germline DNA was extracted as well. Sequenced: peripheral blood. This chain uses TRBV7-8 with TRBJ2-5; D unresolved. The receptor comes from a woman aged 60 to 75 with primary liver carcinoma and hepatitis B virus infection. The CDR3 DNA sequence: TGTGCCAGCAGCTTAGTGGGGACCCAGTACTTC. Translation: CASSLVGTQYF.